One sample yielded the 21 T cell receptor beta chains listed below, sequenced in a study of cytomegalovirus exposure and HLA in healthy donors. 60 Vbeta and 13 Jbeta primers were used in PCR. The data were produced by immunoSEQ multiplex PCR, yet TCRdb's version contains in-frame clones alone and is incomplete. The sample carries 85,000 to 110,000 clones, around 76% recorded once. The specimen sequenced was PBMCs. All receptors come from a woman aged 18-30 years in good health and CMV-seropositive.

The gene calls are TRBV28 and TRBJ2-6, with 11 nucleotides matching TRBD1. V was clipped by 6 bases and J by 3 bases; unmatched bases: 7. The CDR3 runs to 17 residues. Per the germline V gene, CDR1 is MDHEN and CDR2 is SYDVKM. For the CDR3, the DNA is TGTGCCAGCAGCCTACCGGGACAGGGGGATGGGGCCAACGTCCTGACTTTC. Translated: CASSLPGQGDGANVLTF.

The rearrangement links TRBV18 to TRBJ1-1; D is undetermined. The germline V gene has CDR1 KGHSH and CDR2 LQKENI. The germline V and J ends were trimmed by 11 bases and 2 bases, with 12 bases remaining between them. This CDR3 has 12 residues. In DNA form, the CDR3 reads TGTGCCTTGGGGAGGTCAAACACTGAAGCTTTCTTT. Protein sequence: CALGRSNTEAFF.

The CDR3 sequence is CASSVGGPQETQYF. The CDR3, as DNA: TGTGCCAGCAGCGTGGGGGGGCCTCAAGAGACCCAGTACTTC. The chain employs TRBV9 and TRBJ2-5; possible D gene TRBD2, 7 bases. Germline CDR1 is SGDLS and CDR2 is YYNGEE. The V end was cut by 2 bases, the J end by 2 bases, with 10 bases between. The CDR3 covers 14 residues. Based on the CDR3 plus reference TRBV9 and TRBJ2-5, the full variable domain is DSGVTQTPKHLITATGQRVTLRCSPRSGDLSVYWYQQSLDQGLQFLIQYYNGEERAKGNILERFSAQQFPDLHSELNLSSLELGDSALYFCASSVGGPQETQYFGPGTRLLVL.

This clone has a handful of counts. This chain connects TRBV28 to TRBJ2-1, with D maybe TRBD2 (5 bases). CDR1 is MDHEN and CDR2 is SYDVKM in the germline V gene. The CDR3 loop spans 15 amino acids. Trimming left V 6 bases short and J 4 bases short, with 16 bases between. The CDR3: CASSPGGREYNEQFF. In DNA, the CDR3 is TGTGCCAGCAGCCCAGGAGGTAGAGAATACAATGAGCAGTTCTTC.

This clone has just one count. This rearrangement joins TRBV2 to TRBJ1-5; D not certain. The germline V gene has CDR1 SNHLY and CDR2 FYNNEI. Deletions cut 1 base from V and 6 bases from J, with 10 bases between. The CDR3 spans 14 residues. The CDR3 region has the DNA TGTGCCAGCAGTGAAGGTAGCGGTGGTCAGCCCCAGCATTTT. Protein product: CASSEGSGGQPQHF. The entire variable domain, with the rest obtained from reference TRBV2 and TRBJ1-5, is as follows: EPEVTQTPSHQVTQMGQEVILRCVPISNHLYFYWYRQILGQKVEFLVSFYNNEISEKSEIFDDQFSVERPDGSNFTLKIRSTKLEDSAMYFCASSEGSGGQPQHFGDGTRLSIL.

The chain has TRBV5-1 and TRBJ2-6, with D possibly matching TRBD1 (5 bases). This CDR3 spans 15 amino acids. From germline, CDR1 is SGHRS and CDR2 YFSETQ. Trimming stripped 4 bases from V and 0 bases from J, with 8 bases between. The CDR3 sequence is CASSLTASGANVLTF. DNA for the CDR3: TGCGCCAGCAGCCTGACAGCCTCTGGGGCCAACGTCCTGACTTTC.

Remarks on this clone: The identical CDR3 is also encoded by other nucleotide sequences in the sample. The gene calls are TRBV6-5 and TRBJ2-3; a weak D match, TRBD1 (7 bases). With 5 bases removed from V and 1 base from J, the gap between germline ends came to 10 bases. Germline values: CDR1 MNHEY, CDR2 SVGAGI. The CDR3 loop spans 14 amino acids. CDR3 nucleotides: TGTGCCAGCAGTCGCAGGGGGGGCACAGATACGCAGTATTTT. As protein: CASSRRGGTDTQYF.

The J gene is TRBJ2-7, the V gene TRBV15; D is possibly TRBD1 (6 bases). This CDR3 has 14 residues. Germline V gene lookup returns CDR1 LNHNV and CDR2 YYDKDF (reference sequence). Trimming removed 6 bases at V and 2 bases at J, with 14 bases between. The CDR3 region has the DNA TGTGCCACCAGACCAAGGACAGAAACCTACGAGCAGTACTTC. This codes for CATRPRTETYEQYF.

The V gene is TRBV6-5, the J gene TRBJ1-3, with 9 bases that match TRBD1. The CDR3 is made up of 13 amino acids. Unmatched junction bases numbered 0, after V lost 8 bases and J lost 1 base. Germline V gene sequence: CDR1 MNHEY, CDR2 SVGAGI. Here the CDR3 DNA reads TGTGCCAGCGGGACAGGGTCTGGAAACACCATATATTTT. Amino acid sequence: CASGTGSGNTIYF.

This chain joins TRBV14 and TRBJ1-1, with D unclear. CDR1 is SGHDN, CDR2 FVKESK, per germline. The germline V and J ends were trimmed by 4 bases and 6 bases, with 12 bases remaining between them. This CDR3 comprises 13 residues. The chain's CDR3 is CASSPRALAEAFF. As DNA, the CDR3 is TGTGCCAGCAGCCCGAGGGCCCTCGCTGAAGCTTTCTTT.

The rearrangement links TRBV2 to TRBJ2-3; 11 bases map to TRBD2. The CDR3 has 15 amino acids. Trimming removed 7 bases from V and 1 base from J; junction bases left unmatched: 4. Per germline, CDR1 SNHLY and CDR2 FYNNEI. Written as DNA, the CDR3 is TGTGCCAGCACCGGGACTAGCGGTCGCACAGATACGCAGTATTTT. Amino acid sequence: CASTGTSGRTDTQYF.

The chain employs TRBV28 and TRBJ1-2; D not resolved. Between the trimmed V and J ends, which lost 6 bases and 6 bases, there was a span of 20 bases. The CDR3 sequence is 15 residues long. Germline V CDR1 and CDR2: MDHEN, SYDVKM. The CDR3 sequence: CASSRGEPRVDGYTF. The CDR3 DNA is TGTGCCAGCAGCCGCGGTGAGCCGAGGGTGGATGGCTACACCTTC.

The chain carries TRBV4-3 and TRBJ1-4, with unresolved D. CDR1 is LGHNA and CDR2 is YSLEER in the germline V gene. V shed 4 bases and J shed 4 bases, with 13 bases lying between them. The CDR3 has 15 residues. This chain's CDR3 is CASSLVRGNNEKLFF. Written as DNA, the CDR3 is TGCGCCAGCAGCCTAGTACGGGGTAATAATGAAAAACTGTTTTTT.

The chain combines TRBV14 with TRBJ1-3, with D perhaps TRBD1 (6 bases). This CDR3 is 16 amino acids long. The V gene's germline CDR1 is SGHDN and CDR2 FVKESK. Trimming removed 0 bases from V and 2 bases from J, with 11 bases in between. CDR3 amino acids: CASSQDGQTAGNTIYF. CDR3 sequence (DNA): TGTGCCAGCAGCCAAGATGGACAGACTGCTGGAAACACCATATATTTT.

The sample holds a few counts of this clone. This chain uses TRBV6-5 with TRBJ2-1, with D possibly matching TRBD2 (6 bases). Germline V gene lookup returns CDR1 MNHEY and CDR2 SVGAGI. Trimming removed 7 bases at V and 7 bases at J, with 14 bases between. This CDR3 comprises 13 residues. The chain's CDR3 is CASTPVRGNEQFF. The DNA of the CDR3 is TGTGCCAGCACCCCCGTTCGGGGGAATGAGCAGTTCTTC.

The chain couples TRBV10-3 to TRBJ2-3; D possibly corresponds to TRBD1 (6 bases). The germline V and J ends were trimmed by 0 bases and 2 bases, with 12 bases remaining between them. Germline V lookup: CDR1 ENHRY, CDR2 SYGVKD. CDR3 length: 16 amino acids. The CDR3 is CAISESPRGNTDTQYF. CDR3 in DNA: TGTGCCATCAGTGAGTCCCCCAGGGGAAACACAGATACGCAGTATTTT.

This CDR3 is CASSSQYRVFGGYTF. The CDR3 nucleotides are TGTGCCAGCAGTTCCCAGTACAGGGTTTTTGGTGGCTACACCTTC. The chain combines TRBV6-5 with TRBJ1-2; TRBD1 is a possible D gene (6 bases). Germline V lookup: CDR1 MNHEY, CDR2 SVGAGI. The CDR3 spans 15 residues. V lost 4 bases to trimming and J lost 7 bases, with 19 bases between them.

The V and J genes are TRBV5-1 and TRBJ2-1; TRBD2 matches 10 bases. The J segment lost 3 bases and the V segment lost 2 bases, leaving 8 bases of the junction unmatched. The CDR3 is 17 amino acids. CDR1 SGHRS and CDR2 YFSETQ come from the germline V gene. DNA for the CDR3: TGCGCCAGCAGCTTAGGTTCTAGCGGGAGATTCTACAATGAGCAGTTCTTC. This gives the protein CASSLGSSGRFYNEQFF.

This clone came up a few times. This chain uses TRBV15 with TRBJ2-3; 7 bases line up with TRBD2. The CDR3 totals 13 residues. Germline assignment: CDR1 LNHNV and CDR2 YYDKDF (reference sequence). V shed 5 bases, J shed 5 bases, and the junction held 4 bases outside the gene matches. The CDR3 coding sequence is TGTGCCACCAGCGGAGCGGGACTAGATACGCAGTATTTT. Translation: CATSGAGLDTQYF.

The chain links TRBV4-2 to TRBJ1-1; D call uncertain. Germline V CDR1 and CDR2: LGHNA, YNFKEQ. The CDR3 runs to 11 residues. V was clipped by 3 bases and J by 8 bases, with 7 bases between them. CDR3 amino acids: CASSQSHEAFF. The CDR3, as DNA: TGTGCCAGCAGCCAGTCACACGAAGCTTTCTTT.

This clone was detected only a few times. Written as DNA, the CDR3 is TGTGCCAGCAGTGCGTCTCTCGGTGTCGGTGGCTACACCTTC. Amino acids: CASSASLGVGGYTF. The genes are TRBV25-1 and TRBJ1-2; D unclear. The CDR3 runs to 14 residues. The V and J ends lost 4 bases and 7 bases respectively, with 16 bases between them. Germline V gives CDR1 MGHDK, CDR2 SYGVNS.